This T cell receptor beta chain was sequenced during a study of shared clonotypes between healthy human individuals. Findings and limits, study-wide: About 5% was the fraction of naive CD4 clonotypes found shared across several donors. Clonotypes shared by all four sorted-subset donors had higher generation probabilities than non-shared clonotypes.

The CDR3 runs 14 residues. The V gene end was trimmed by 3 bases and the J gene end by 3 bases; junction bases not matched to a gene: 5. Germline CDR1 reads LGHNA; CDR2 reads YSLEER. Concerning this clone itself: Its antigen is not identified.

Naivety among CD8 cells was defined by CD45RO negativity and positive CCR7 selection, thereby excluding terminally differentiated effector memory CD45RA+ cells. This table comes from immunoSEQ multiplex PCR, and its TCRdb copy is limited to in-frame clones, with some not included. The sample yields 760,000 or so clones, about 96% seen once. The sequence was obtained from a man aged 30 to 39 in good health. V and J are TRBV4-3 and TRBJ2-7; 7 bases are shared with TRBD1. Specimen: naive CD8+ T cells sorted from blood. CDR3 loop: CASSHSGTDYEQYF. CDR3 sequence (DNA): TGCGCCAGCAGCCACTCCGGGACAGACTACGAGCAGTACTTC.